Given below is one T cell receptor (beta chain) in context. One end of the junction is discordant with germline, which a read error may explain. Cells were sorted from thawed PBMC rested overnight and stained with GMM-loaded CD1B tetramer, viability dye and anti-CD3. CD1B tetramers were loaded with Rhodococcus equi-derived C32 glucose monomycolate. CD14-expressing monocytes were removed from PBMC before cryopreservation and sorting. Tetramer-negative cells, approximately 100,000 per donor, were also sorted. The entry originates in a study of T cells in tuberculosis. No alpha-beta pairing information exists for these sequences. Measured with immunoSEQ multiplex PCR; TCRdb has only the in-frame clones, and not every one. The table includes more than 70,000 clones, roughly 90% detected once. Germline CDR1 is SSHAT and CDR2 is FNYEAQ (reference sequence). This CDR3 is built from 15 residues.

This clonotype was obtained from an adult woman with latent tuberculosis. The sequencing sample was made of CD1b-GMM tetramer-negative cells sorted from PBMCs. The chain couples TRBV7-7 to TRBJ2-5, with TRBD1 matching over 10 bases. CDR3 DNA: TGTGCTAGCAGCCCCCGTACGGGACAGGGGGAGACCCAGTACTTC. It yields the protein CASSPRTGQGETQYF.